This T cell receptor (beta chain) is from a study of shared clonotypes between healthy human individuals. CD4+ cells underwent separation, giving CD45RA+ naive and CD45RA-negative memory subsets. Concerning this clone: Antigen specificity is unknown. This sample includes further DNA sequences coding for the same CDR3.

V lost 0 bases, J lost 8 bases, and 8 bases lay in between. The CDR3 consists of 13 residues. Germline V gene sequence: CDR1 SGHRS, CDR2 YFSETQ. Study outcomes and limitations: Shared clonotypes across all four donors exceeded non-shared ones in generation probability. Roughly 5% of naive CD4 clonotypes were common to several donors.

The test was conducted at deep level. Here immunoSEQ multiplex PCR was the method, and the copy in TCRdb shows in-frame clones only, minus some. The sample has over a million clones, roughly 80% seen once. The specimen sequenced was memory CD4+ T cells sorted from blood. Subset defined: CD45RA-negative fraction. The receptor was derived from a man aged 18 to 30 in good health. This chain uses TRBV5-1 with TRBJ1-4; D remains ambiguous. The CDR3 spells CASSLGSGEKLFF. The CDR3 nucleotides read TGCGCCAGCAGCTTGGGGTCGGGAGAAAAACTGTTTTTT.